This T cell receptor (beta chain) emerged from a study of blood T cell repertoires in COVID-19. The assay was immunoSEQ multiplex PCR, and TCRdb's table has in-frame clones only and misses some. The sample has some 120,000 clones, over 75% seen once. CDR1 and CDR2 (germline): SGHTA, FQGNSA. The J segment lost 4 bases and the V segment lost 5 bases, leaving 7 bases of the junction unmatched. The CDR3 runs 15 residues. This chain links TRBV7-2 with TRBJ2-3; 9 bases map to TRBD2. Material: peripheral blood. This receptor was identified in a man between 50 and 59 years old with acute or convalescent COVID-19. The CDR3 is CASSQGGRAPDTQYF. CDR3 nucleotides: TGTGCCAGCAGCCAGGGCGGGAGGGCCCCAGATACGCAGTATTTT.